The sequence of this T cell receptor (beta chain) was determined in a study of CD8+CD57+ T cells in acquired aplastic anemia. Whole-study context: Sorted CD4+ and CD8+ cells yielded around 3.2 ug of DNA on average. CD4+ reads averaged about 10 million in healthy donors.

Overall study results and limits: Researchers reported that CD8+ Simpson's diversity was not significantly different in patients versus controls. Shared by patients and controls, nearly 30 CD8+ CDR3s were abundant in patients.

Genomic DNA, serving as template, underwent TCR beta VDJ and CDR3 profiling. TCRdb called the reads again in MiXCR, with one record for every CDR3 protein. The sample gives tens of thousands of distinct CDR3 sequences, around 55% of which show up once; 2% to 2.5% is in the top ten. To note about this clonotype: The antigen is undetermined.

The germline V gene encodes CDR1 MGHDK and CDR2 SYGVNS. Trimming took 4 bases from V and 7 from J; bases not matched to a gene: 11. The CDR3 loop spans 15 amino acids. The sample comprised sorted CD4+, CD8+, or CD8+CD57+ T cells (not recorded which) from PBMCs. The chain joins TRBV25-1 to TRBJ1-2; 8 bases map to TRBD1. This TCR was recovered from a human donor in good health, serving as a control. The DNA for the CDR3 is TGTGCCAGCAGTGGAGGTCACAGGGGGGAACGTGGCTACACCTTC. This translates into CASSGGHRGERGYTF.